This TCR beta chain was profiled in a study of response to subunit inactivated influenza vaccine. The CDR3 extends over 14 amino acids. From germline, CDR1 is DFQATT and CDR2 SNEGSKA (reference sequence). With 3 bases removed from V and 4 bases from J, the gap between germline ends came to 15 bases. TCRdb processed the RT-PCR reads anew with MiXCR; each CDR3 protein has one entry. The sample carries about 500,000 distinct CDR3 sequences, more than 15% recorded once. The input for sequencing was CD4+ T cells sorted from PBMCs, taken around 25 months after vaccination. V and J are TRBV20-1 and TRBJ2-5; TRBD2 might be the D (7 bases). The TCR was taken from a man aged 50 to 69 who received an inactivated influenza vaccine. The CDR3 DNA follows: TGCAGTGCTAGCACAGGGAGGGTTGGAGAGACCCAGTACTTC. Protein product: CSASTGRVGETQYF.